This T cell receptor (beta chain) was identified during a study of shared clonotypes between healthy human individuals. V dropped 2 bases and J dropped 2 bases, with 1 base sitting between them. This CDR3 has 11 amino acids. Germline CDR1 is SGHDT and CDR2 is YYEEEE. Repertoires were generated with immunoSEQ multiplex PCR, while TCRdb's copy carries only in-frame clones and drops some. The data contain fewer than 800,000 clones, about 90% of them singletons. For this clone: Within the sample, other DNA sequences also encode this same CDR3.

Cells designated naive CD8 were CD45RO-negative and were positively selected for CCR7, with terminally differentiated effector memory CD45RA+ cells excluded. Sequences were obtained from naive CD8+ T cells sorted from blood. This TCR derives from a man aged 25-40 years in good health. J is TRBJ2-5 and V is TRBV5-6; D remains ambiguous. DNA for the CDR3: TGTGCCAGCAGCTTACAAGAGACCCAGTACTTC. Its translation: CASSLQETQYF.